Each of the 6 T cell receptor beta chains below was sequenced from the same sample in a study of cytotoxic CD8 clonotypes in ibrutinib-treated CLL. Only in-frame clones appear in the TCRdb table, and some are missing; sequencing was by immunoSEQ multiplex PCR. The repertoire holds more than 300,000 clones, with more than 65% as singletons. The sample consisted of PBMCs, taken before ibrutinib treatment. All receptors derive from a human donor with chronic lymphocytic leukemia.

The chain has TRBV4-2 and TRBJ2-2, with 9 bases matching TRBD1. The CDR3 has 16 residues. V lost 2 bases, J lost 4 bases, and 5 bases stayed unmatched. Germline V gene data show CDR1 as LGHNA and CDR2 as YNFKEQ. The CDR3 protein is CASSQWTGVGTGELFF. DNA for the CDR3: TGTGCCAGCAGCCAATGGACAGGGGTGGGCACCGGGGAGCTGTTTTTT.

J is TRBJ2-7 and V is TRBV6-5; a weak D match, TRBD2 (6 bases). The CDR3 has 15 residues. The germline V and J ends were trimmed by 5 bases and 2 bases, with 16 bases remaining between them. Germline loops: CDR1 MNHEY, CDR2 SVGAGI. CDR3 sequence reads: CASSPYGSDTYEQYF. The DNA of the CDR3 is TGTGCCAGCAGTCCGTACGGGAGTGACACCTACGAGCAGTACTTC.

V gene TRBV19 combines with J gene TRBJ2-7, with 9 bases that match TRBD2. The V segment lost 5 bases and the J segment 0 bases; nucleotides outside the gene matches: 8. The CDR3 runs to 16 residues. From germline, CDR1 is LNHDA and CDR2 SQIVND (reference sequence). The CDR3, as DNA: TGTGCCAGTAGTCGCCTAGCGGGAAGTAGCTCCTACGAGCAGTACTTC. Translation gives CASSRLAGSSSYEQYF.

Only a few counts were recorded for this clone. CDR3 residues: CASISANEQYF. The CDR3, as DNA: TGTGCCAGCATTTCGGCGAACGAGCAGTACTTC. The rearrangement joins TRBV27 to TRBJ2-7, with D uncertain. The CDR3 length is 11 residues. Trimming took 7 bases from V and 5 from J, leaving 9 bases between them. The germline V gene encodes CDR1 MNHEY and CDR2 SMNVEV (reference sequence).

The chain joins TRBV5-1 to TRBJ2-5, with 10 bases aligning to TRBD1. Germline V CDR1 and CDR2: SGHRS, YFSETQ. The CDR3 consists of 15 residues. The J segment lost 0 bases and the V segment lost 3 bases, leaving 2 bases of the junction unmatched. The CDR3 bases are TGCGCCAGCAGCTCCGGACAGGGGGACCAAGAGACCCAGTACTTC. Translated: CASSSGQGDQETQYF.

The rearrangement uses TRBV5-8 and TRBJ2-3, with 10 positions matching TRBD2. The junction had 7 bases not matched to a gene; V was cut back by 1 base and J by 8 bases. CDR1 SGHTS and CDR2 YDEGEE come from the germline V gene. CDR3 size: 15 residues. Written as DNA, the CDR3 is TGTGCCAGCAGCTTGTACAGCGGGAGGGGAGGTACGCAGTATTTT. The encoded protein is CASSLYSGRGGTQYF. Using reference TRBV5-8 and TRBJ2-3 for the parts outside the CDR3, the full variable domain is EAGVTQSPTHLIKTRGQQATLRCSPISGHTSVYWYQQALGLGLQFLLWYDEGEERNRGNFPPRFSGRQFPNYSSELNVNALELEDSALYLCASSLYSGRGGTQYFGPGTRLTVL.